A selection of T cell receptor beta chains follows, all from one sample in a study of blood T cell repertoires in COVID-19. The table came from immunoSEQ multiplex PCR; TCRdb's copy has only in-frame clones and leaves some out. The table includes 300,000 to 400,000 clones, 88% detected once. The sample comprised peripheral blood. The receptor source for this set is a woman in her 70s with COVID-19, enrolled during active disease. CDR3s include the opening cysteine and the closing phenylalanine or tryptophan. A D gene is named only where the DNA matches it firmly. Rows may omit the clone size; those that give it use once, few, many or a size class.

clone size | D gene | J gene | V gene | CDR3 protein | CDR3 DNA
NA | NA | TRBJ1-3 | TRBV7-8 | CASSSDSFSGNTIYF | TGTGCCAGCAGTTCAGACAGCTTCTCTGGAAACACCATATATTTT
NA | NA | TRBJ1-3 | TRBV19 | CASSNPGTGSTIYF | TGTGCCAGTAGCAATCCCGGGACCGGGAGCACCATATATTTT
NA | NA | TRBJ2-1 | TRBV7-2 | CASTLLASEQFF | TGTGCCAGCACCTTGCTAGCGTCCGAGCAGTTCTTC
NA | NA | TRBJ2-1 | TRBV6-2/TRBV6-3 | CASSPPSNEQFF | TGTGCCAGCAGTCCACCCAGCAATGAGCAGTTCTTC
NA | TRBD1 | TRBJ1-5 | TRBV3-1/TRBV3-2 | CASSQGRTGTNQPQHF | TGTGCCAGCAGCCAGGGAAGGACAGGGACAAATCAGCCCCAGCATTTT
NA | NA | TRBJ1-3 | TRBV7-9 | CASSANTNSGNTIYF | TGTGCCAGCAGCGCTAATACCAACTCTGGAAACACCATATATTTT
NA | TRBD1 | TRBJ1-2 | TRBV30 | CAWRGDRNYGYTF | TGTGCCTGGAGGGGGGACAGAAACTATGGCTACACCTTC
NA | NA | TRBJ2-3 | TRBV24-1 | CATSDLADTQYF | TGTGCCACCAGTGATTTAGCGGATACGCAGTATTTT
NA | NA | TRBJ2-7 | TRBV7-2 | CASSSPPWGGVYEQYF | TGTGCCAGCAGCTCCCCCCCGTGGGGGGGCGTATACGAGCAGTACTTC
NA | NA | TRBJ1-1 | TRBV7-9 | CASSLGQGSEAFF | TGTGCCAGCAGCTTAGGGCAGGGCTCTGAAGCTTTCTTT
NA | TRBD2 | TRBJ2-1 | TRBV11-2 | CASSPREGHEQFF | TGTGCCAGCAGCCCCAGGGAGGGCCATGAGCAGTTCTTC
once | NA | TRBJ2-7 | TRBV10-3 | CAIRAGNYEQYF | TGTGCCATCAGGGCGGGAAACTACGAGCAGTACTTC
few | TRBD1 | TRBJ1-3 | TRBV6-5 | CASSRGQGNTIYF | TGTGCCAGCAGCCGGGGACAGGGAAACACCATATATTTT
NA | TRBD2 | TRBJ2-2 | TRBV5-4 | CASSLIRGGNTGELFF | TGTGCCAGCAGCCTAATCCGCGGGGGGAACACCGGGGAGCTGTTTTTT
NA | TRBD1 | TRBJ1-2 | TRBV5-1 | CASSGQGNGYTF | TGCGCCAGCAGCGGACAGGGGAATGGCTACACCTTC
NA | TRBD1 | TRBJ1-1 | TRBV5-1 | CASSWGQGGNTEAFF | TGCGCCAGCAGCTGGGGACAGGGTGGGAACACTGAAGCTTTCTTT
NA | NA | TRBJ2-7 | TRBV5-1 | CASSSQPDKLYEQYF | TGCGCCAGCAGCTCCCAGCCCGACAAACTCTACGAGCAGTACTTC
once | NA | TRBJ1-1 | TRBV28 | CASSSGYPNTEAFF | TGTGCCAGCAGTTCAGGCTACCCGAACACTGAAGCTTTCTTT
NA | NA | TRBJ1-1 | TRBV7-2 | CASSLLPRGMNTEAFF | TGTGCCAGCAGCTTACTTCCTCGGGGAATGAACACTGAAGCTTTCTTT
NA | TRBD1 | TRBJ1-5 | TRBV27 | CASSLGQGANQPQHF | TGTGCCAGCAGTTTAGGACAGGGGGCGAATCAGCCCCAGCATTTT
NA | TRBD1 | TRBJ1-2 | TRBV7-9 | CASRSWTGGNYGYTF | TGTGCCAGCAGATCTTGGACAGGGGGTAACTATGGCTACACCTTC
NA | NA | TRBJ2-5 | TRBV5-8 | CASTTLGGVYQETQYF | TGTGCCAGCACCACTCTGGGAGGTGTGTACCAAGAGACCCAGTACTTC
NA | TRBD2 | TRBJ2-2 | TRBV4-1 | CASSQSTSGGANTGELFF | TGCGCCAGCAGCCAATCGACTAGCGGGGGGGCGAACACCGGGGAGCTGTTTTTT
NA | TRBD1 | TRBJ1-5 | TRBV10-1 | CASNGTVSNQPQHF | TGCGCCAGCAACGGGACAGTAAGCAATCAGCCCCAGCATTTT
once | TRBD1 | TRBJ2-1 | TRBV5-4 | CASSLGQGFRNEQFF | TGTGCCAGCAGCTTGGGACAGGGGTTCCGCAATGAGCAGTTCTTC
NA | NA | TRBJ1-2 | TRBV28 | CASSFLYGYTF | TGTGCCAGCAGTTTCCTCTATGGCTACACCTTC
NA | TRBD2 | TRBJ2-3 | TRBV9 | CASSVEGHSGDTQYF | TGTGCCAGCAGCGTAGAGGGCCATAGCGGGGATACGCAGTATTTT
NA | NA | TRBJ1-5 | TRBV10-3 | CATGGTGNQPQHF | TGTGCCACCGGAGGTACGGGCAATCAGCCCCAGCATTTT
NA | TRBD1 | TRBJ1-2 | TRBV7-2 | CASSLTYRGQEGYTF | TGTGCCAGCAGCCTCACCTATAGGGGGCAGGAAGGCTACACCTTC
NA | NA | TRBJ1-2 | TRBV7-9 | CASSLVAGNYGYTF | TGTGCCAGCAGCTTAGTGGCAGGGAACTATGGCTACACCTTC
NA | NA | TRBJ2-7 | TRBV6-1 | CASSEGGRALSYEQYF | TGTGCCAGCAGTGAAGGAGGCAGGGCCCTTTCCTACGAGCAGTACTTC
NA | NA | TRBJ1-1 | TRBV9 | CASSISGGVNTEAFF | TGTGCCAGCAGCATCTCGGGGGGTGTGAACACTGAAGCTTTCTTT
NA | NA | TRBJ1-2 | TRBV6-5 | CASSQTYNYGYTF | TGTGCCAGCAGTCAGACTTATAACTATGGCTACACCTTC
once | NA | TRBJ2-7 | TRBV24-1 | CATSEYRGTYEQYF | TGTGCCACCAGTGAGTACAGAGGGACCTACGAGCAGTACTTC
NA | NA | TRBJ1-1 | TRBV7-2 | CASSPTGRAAGEAFF | TGTGCCAGCAGCCCCACCGGGAGAGCGGCAGGTGAAGCTTTCTTT
NA | NA | TRBJ1-6 | TRBV5-5 | CASINQGRGAINSPLHF | TGTGCCAGCATCAACCAAGGTCGGGGGGCGATTAATTCACCCCTCCACTTT
NA | TRBD1 | TRBJ1-5 | TRBV7-9 | CASSGQGRYNQPQHF | TGTGCCAGCAGCGGACAGGGACGGTACAATCAGCCCCAGCATTTT
NA | TRBD1 | TRBJ1-2 | TRBV5-1 | CASSIGQGEDGYTF | TGCGCCAGCAGCATTGGTCAGGGGGAGGATGGCTACACCTTC
NA | NA | TRBJ2-2 | TRBV10-3 | CATQGTTGELFF | TGTGCCACCCAGGGGACCACCGGGGAGCTGTTTTTT
NA | NA | TRBJ1-1 | TRBV18 | CASSPSGGMNTEAFF | TGTGCCAGCTCACCGTCCGGGGGGATGAACACTGAAGCTTTCTTT
NA | NA | TRBJ1-6 | TRBV7-9 | CASSLVTTVRDSPLHF | TGTGCCAGCAGCTTAGTAACGACAGTAAGGGATTCACCCCTCCACTTT
NA | TRBD1 | TRBJ1-2 | TRBV10-1 | CASRHGTGNTF | TGCGCCAGCAGGCATGGGACAGGGAACACCTTC
once | NA | TRBJ1-2 | TRBV11-2 | CASSTGLDNYGYTF | TGTGCCAGCAGCACGGGACTCGATAACTATGGCTACACCTTC
NA | NA | TRBJ2-1 | TRBV10-2 | CASSESAGWTYNEQFF | TGCGCCAGCAGTGAGTCGGCAGGGTGGACCTACAATGAGCAGTTCTTC
NA | TRBD2 | TRBJ2-7 | TRBV9 | CASSVGSSGGVYEQYF | TGTGCCAGCAGCGTAGGGTCTAGCGGGGGGGTGTACGAGCAGTACTTC
NA | NA | TRBJ2-7 | TRBV11-2 | CASRSTRSLDEQYF | TGTGCCAGTAGATCGACAAGGTCGCTTGACGAGCAGTACTTC
NA | TRBD1 | TRBJ2-3 | TRBV11-2 | CASSTDRVTDTQYF | TGTGCCAGCAGCACGGACAGGGTAACAGATACGCAGTATTTT
NA | NA | TRBJ2-2 | TRBV6-5 | CASTFNRDRAGELFF | TGTGCCAGCACCTTCAACAGGGACCGGGCCGGGGAGCTGTTTTTT
NA | NA | TRBJ1-1 | TRBV11-2 | CASSLLMNTEAFF | TGTGCCAGCTCTTTACTTATGAACACTGAAGCTTTCTTT
few | TRBD1 | TRBJ1-2 | TRBV5-1 | CASSFDREENGYTF | TGCGCCAGCAGCTTTGACAGGGAGGAAAATGGCTACACCTTC